This T cell receptor (beta chain) derives from a study of technical replicates of blood from a few donors. Only in-frame clones appear in the TCRdb table, and some are missing; sequencing was by immunoSEQ multiplex PCR. The sample comprises about 84,000 clones, 92% of which are singletons, and approximately 0.3% rests with the top ten. V lost 6 bases and J lost 0; bases outside the gene matches: 7. This CDR3 is built from 17 residues. Germline assignment: CDR1 MDHEN and CDR2 SYDVKM. Sequenced material: T cells isolated from PBMCs. This sequence originates from a human donor in good health. The rearrangement joins TRBV28 to TRBJ1-5; 11 bases map to TRBD1. DNA for the CDR3: TGTGCCAGCAGAGGGGACAGGGGGAGTCCTAGCAATCAGCCCCAGCATTTT. Its protein product is CASRGDRGSPSNQPQHF.